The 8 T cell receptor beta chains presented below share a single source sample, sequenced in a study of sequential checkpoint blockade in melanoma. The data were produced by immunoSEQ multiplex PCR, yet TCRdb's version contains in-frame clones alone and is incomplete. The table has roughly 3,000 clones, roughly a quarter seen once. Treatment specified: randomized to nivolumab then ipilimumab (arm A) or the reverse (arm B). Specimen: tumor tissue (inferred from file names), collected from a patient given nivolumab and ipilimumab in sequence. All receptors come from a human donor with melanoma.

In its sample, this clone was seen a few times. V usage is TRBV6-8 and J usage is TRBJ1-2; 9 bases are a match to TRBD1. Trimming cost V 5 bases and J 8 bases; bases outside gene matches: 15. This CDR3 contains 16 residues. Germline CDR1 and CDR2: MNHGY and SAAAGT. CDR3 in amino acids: CASSDGQGPFLKGYTF. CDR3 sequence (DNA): TGTGCCAGCAGTGACGGACAGGGGCCATTTTTAAAGGGCTACACCTTC.

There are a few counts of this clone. DNA of the CDR3: TGTGCCAGTAGTATAGTCCGGGGGGGCGCTTACAATGAGCAGTTCTTC. Amino acids: CASSIVRGGAYNEQFF. The chain uses TRBV19 and TRBJ2-1, with 8 positions matching TRBD2. The length of the CDR3 is 16 residues. CDR1 is LNHDA and CDR2 is SQIVND in the germline V gene (reference sequence). V dropped 1 base and J dropped 4; count of bases not matched to a gene: 6.

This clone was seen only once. CDR3 DNA: TGTGCCAGTAGTATAACAGGACTGGGGCCCCAGCATTTT. Translated: CASSITGLGPQHF. This chain connects TRBV19 to TRBJ1-5, with a weak D call TRBD1 (5 bases). There are 13 residues in the CDR3. The germline gives CDR1 LNHDA, CDR2 SQIVND (reference sequence). Trimming stripped 2 bases from V and 9 bases from J, with 11 bases between.

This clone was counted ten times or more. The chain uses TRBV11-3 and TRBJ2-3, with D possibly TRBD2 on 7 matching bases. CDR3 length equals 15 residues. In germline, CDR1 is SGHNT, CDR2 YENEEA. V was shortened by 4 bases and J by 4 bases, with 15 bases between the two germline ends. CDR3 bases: TGTGCCAGCAGCTCGGTCGGGGGGCAGGCAGATACGCAGTATTTT. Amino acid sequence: CASSSVGGQADTQYF.

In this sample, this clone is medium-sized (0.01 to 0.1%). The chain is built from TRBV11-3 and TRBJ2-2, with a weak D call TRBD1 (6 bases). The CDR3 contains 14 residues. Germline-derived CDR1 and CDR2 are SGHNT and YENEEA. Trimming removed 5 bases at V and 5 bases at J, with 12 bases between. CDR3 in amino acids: CASSPRGRTGELFF. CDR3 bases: TGTGCCAGCAGCCCCAGGGGTAGGACCGGGGAGCTGTTTTTT.

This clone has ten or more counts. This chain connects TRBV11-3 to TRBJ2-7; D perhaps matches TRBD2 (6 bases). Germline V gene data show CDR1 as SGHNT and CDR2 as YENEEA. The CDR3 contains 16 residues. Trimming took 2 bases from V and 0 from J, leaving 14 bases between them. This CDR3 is CASSLNGDLSSYEQYF. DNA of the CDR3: TGTGCCAGCAGCTTAAATGGGGACTTGAGCTCCTACGAGCAGTACTTC.

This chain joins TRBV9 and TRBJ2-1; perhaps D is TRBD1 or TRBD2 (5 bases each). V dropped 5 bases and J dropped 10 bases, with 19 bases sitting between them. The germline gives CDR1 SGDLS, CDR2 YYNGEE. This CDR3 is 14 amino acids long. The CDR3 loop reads CASSKVGGSREQFF. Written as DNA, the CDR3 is TGTGCCAGCAGTAAAGTTGGGGGTTCCAGAGAGCAGTTCTTC.

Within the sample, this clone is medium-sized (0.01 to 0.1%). The CDR3 loop reads CASSEGSRGKLFF. DNA for the CDR3: TGTGCCAGCAGTGAAGGATCAAGGGGAAAACTGTTTTTT. The V and J genes are TRBV6-1 and TRBJ1-4; tentative D call: TRBD1 (5 bases). V was trimmed by 1 base and J by 10 bases, leaving 10 bases between them. Germline V CDR1 and CDR2: MNHNS, SASEGT. The CDR3 is made up of 13 amino acids.